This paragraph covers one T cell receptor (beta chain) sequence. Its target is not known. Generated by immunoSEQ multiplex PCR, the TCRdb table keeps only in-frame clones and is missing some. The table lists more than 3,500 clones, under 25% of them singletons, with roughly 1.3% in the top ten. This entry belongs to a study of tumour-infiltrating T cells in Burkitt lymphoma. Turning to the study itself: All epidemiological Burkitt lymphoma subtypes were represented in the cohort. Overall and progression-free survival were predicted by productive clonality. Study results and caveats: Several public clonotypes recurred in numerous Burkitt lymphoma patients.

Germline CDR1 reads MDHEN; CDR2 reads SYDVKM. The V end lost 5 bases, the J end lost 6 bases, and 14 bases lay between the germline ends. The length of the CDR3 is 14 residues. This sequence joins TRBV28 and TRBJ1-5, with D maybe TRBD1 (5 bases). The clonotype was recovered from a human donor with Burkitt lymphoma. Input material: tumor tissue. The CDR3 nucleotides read TGTGCCAGCAGTCCCGGGACCGATCCTCAGCCCCAGCATTTT. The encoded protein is CASSPGTDPQPQHF.